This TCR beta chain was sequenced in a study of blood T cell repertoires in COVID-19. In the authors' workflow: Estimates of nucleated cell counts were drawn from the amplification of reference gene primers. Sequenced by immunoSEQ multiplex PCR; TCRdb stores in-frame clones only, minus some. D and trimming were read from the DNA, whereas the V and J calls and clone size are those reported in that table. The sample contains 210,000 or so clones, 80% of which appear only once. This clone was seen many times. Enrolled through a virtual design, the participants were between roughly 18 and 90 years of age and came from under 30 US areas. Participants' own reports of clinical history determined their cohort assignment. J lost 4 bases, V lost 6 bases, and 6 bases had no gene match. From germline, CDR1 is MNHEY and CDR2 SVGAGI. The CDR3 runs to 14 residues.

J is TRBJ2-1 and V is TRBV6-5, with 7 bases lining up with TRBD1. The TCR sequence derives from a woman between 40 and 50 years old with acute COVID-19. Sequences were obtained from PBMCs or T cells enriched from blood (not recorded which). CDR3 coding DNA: TGTGCCAGCAGAGACAGGGCGGGTTACAATGAGCAGTTCTTC. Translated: CASRDRAGYNEQFF.